The rows below give T cell receptor beta chains drawn from one sample of a study of technical replicates of blood from a handful of donors. Profiled with immunoSEQ multiplex PCR; TCRdb holds only in-frame clones, not every one. Of tens of thousands of clones in the sample, about 95% were seen once. The sequenced sample was PBMCs. These receptors all stem from a human donor in good health. Some clones in this sample may be carry-over from other donors' samples. The CDR3 runs from the conserved cysteine through the conserved F or W. Fields, in order: J gene, clone size, V gene, D gene, CDR3 DNA, CDR3 protein. D genes are given only for firm matches. Where a row states a size, it is once, few, many or the class of an expanded clone; other rows omit it.

j_call: TRBJ2-1
clone_size: -
v_call: TRBV29-1
d_call: -
cdr3_nt: TGCAGCGTTGCTGGACTCAGCTCCTACAATGAGCAGTTCTTC
cdr3_aa: CSVAGLSSYNEQFF

j_call: TRBJ2-1
clone_size: once
v_call: TRBV19
d_call: -
cdr3_nt: TGTGCCAGTAGTATTCGGGAGCGGCTTGTGCAGTTCTTC
cdr3_aa: CASSIRERLVQFF

j_call: TRBJ1-2
clone_size: -
v_call: TRBV6-5
d_call: -
cdr3_nt: TGTGCCTCGCGAACGCCGGCGGGCTATGGCTACACCTTC
cdr3_aa: CASRTPAGYGYTF

j_call: TRBJ2-1
clone_size: -
v_call: TRBV14
d_call: TRBD2
cdr3_nt: TGTGCCAGCAGCCAGGGACTAGCGGGGGGGCGGTACAATGAGCAGTTCTTC
cdr3_aa: CASSQGLAGGRYNEQFF

j_call: TRBJ2-1
clone_size: once
v_call: TRBV9
d_call: TRBD2
cdr3_nt: TGTGCCAGCAGCGTAAGCCTAGCGGGAGCAGCTGGCAATGAGCAGTTCTTC
cdr3_aa: CASSVSLAGAAGNEQFF

j_call: TRBJ2-7
clone_size: -
v_call: TRBV6-5
d_call: -
cdr3_nt: TGTGCCAGCAGTTACCGGGAGAACTACGAGCAGTACTTC
cdr3_aa: CASSYRENYEQYF

j_call: TRBJ2-3
clone_size: -
v_call: TRBV5-4
d_call: TRBD1
cdr3_nt: TGTGCCAGCAGCCCTCCGGGACAGGGTTACACAGATACGCAGTATTTT
cdr3_aa: CASSPPGQGYTDTQYF

j_call: TRBJ1-2
clone_size: -
v_call: TRBV5-1
d_call: -
cdr3_nt: TGCGCCAGCAGCTCGACCCCCGGGACACAATATGGCTACACCTTC
cdr3_aa: CASSSTPGTQYGYTF

j_call: TRBJ2-1
clone_size: -
v_call: TRBV2
d_call: TRBD2
cdr3_nt: TGTGCCAGCAGTGAAACGGCTAGCGGGTACAATGAGCAGTTCTTC
cdr3_aa: CASSETASGYNEQFF

j_call: TRBJ1-2
clone_size: -
v_call: TRBV5-4
d_call: -
cdr3_nt: TGTGCCAGCAGCTCCCAGGGTCCCTATGGCTACACCTTC
cdr3_aa: CASSSQGPYGYTF

j_call: TRBJ2-1
clone_size: -
v_call: TRBV2
d_call: TRBD2
cdr3_nt: TGTGCCAGCACTGTTCCCGGGACTAACAATGAGCAGTTCTTC
cdr3_aa: CASTVPGTNNEQFF

j_call: TRBJ2-2
clone_size: -
v_call: TRBV10-3
d_call: -
cdr3_nt: TGTGCCATCAGCCACATTACAGGGCACGGGGAGCTGTTTTTT
cdr3_aa: CAISHITGHGELFF

j_call: TRBJ1-6
clone_size: -
v_call: TRBV7-2
d_call: -
cdr3_nt: TGTGCCAGCAGCTTAACGAGGCAACCGGCCCTCCACTTT
cdr3_aa: CASSLTRQPALHF

j_call: TRBJ2-2
clone_size: -
v_call: TRBV11-1
d_call: -
cdr3_nt: TGTGCCAGCACTCTTACAGGGAACGGGGAGCTGTTTTTT
cdr3_aa: CASTLTGNGELFF

j_call: TRBJ2-7
clone_size: -
v_call: TRBV5-8
d_call: TRBD2
cdr3_nt: TGTGCCAGCACCTGGGATAGCGGGCGTTACGAGCAGTACTTC
cdr3_aa: CASTWDSGRYEQYF

j_call: TRBJ1-4
clone_size: -
v_call: TRBV10-3
d_call: -
cdr3_nt: TGTGCCATCAGTGAGTTCGGGGGTCGTGAAAAACTGTTTTTT
cdr3_aa: CAISEFGGREKLFF

j_call: TRBJ1-1
clone_size: -
v_call: TRBV9
d_call: TRBD1
cdr3_nt: TGTGCCAGCAGTCAGGGGGCGAACACTGAAGCTTTCTTT
cdr3_aa: CASSQGANTEAFF

j_call: TRBJ2-5
clone_size: -
v_call: TRBV7-6
d_call: TRBD2
cdr3_nt: TGTGCCAGCAGCTTGACTAGCGGGGGGGAAGAGACCCAGTACTTC
cdr3_aa: CASSLTSGGEETQYF

j_call: TRBJ2-3
clone_size: -
v_call: TRBV5-1
d_call: -
cdr3_nt: TGCGCCAGCAGCCCATTTGGACAGACAACAGATACGCAGTATTTT
cdr3_aa: CASSPFGQTTDTQYF

j_call: TRBJ2-1
clone_size: -
v_call: TRBV5-1
d_call: -
cdr3_nt: TGCGCCAGCAGCTTGGGTAATGTGGGCGATGAGCAGTTCTTC
cdr3_aa: CASSLGNVGDEQFF

j_call: TRBJ2-1
clone_size: -
v_call: TRBV4-1
d_call: TRBD2
cdr3_nt: TGCGCCAGCAGCCAAGAGTGGATAGCGGGGGCAGGGATCGAGCAGTTCTTC
cdr3_aa: CASSQEWIAGAGIEQFF

j_call: TRBJ2-3
clone_size: -
v_call: TRBV7-2
d_call: TRBD2
cdr3_nt: TGTGCCAGCACCCCCAGCGGGAGGTCGACAGATACGCAGTATTTT
cdr3_aa: CASTPSGRSTDTQYF

j_call: TRBJ2-5
clone_size: few
v_call: TRBV10-3
d_call: TRBD2
cdr3_nt: TGTGCCATCAGTGAGGGGGGACTAGCGGGGGGGCCTGAGACCCAGTACTTC
cdr3_aa: CAISEGGLAGGPETQYF

j_call: TRBJ2-2
clone_size: -
v_call: TRBV28
d_call: -
cdr3_nt: TGTGCCAGCACGACTAGGGTGGTGGCCGGGGAGCTGTTTTTT
cdr3_aa: CASTTRVVAGELFF

j_call: TRBJ2-5
clone_size: -
v_call: TRBV15
d_call: -
cdr3_nt: TGTGCCACCAGCAGAGAGTATAATTTACCCCAGGGCGAGACCCAGTACTTC
cdr3_aa: CATSREYNLPQGETQYF

j_call: TRBJ1-1
clone_size: -
v_call: TRBV5-1
d_call: -
cdr3_nt: TGCGCCAGCAGCTTGGGGACAGCTAACACTGAAGCTTTCTTT
cdr3_aa: CASSLGTANTEAFF

j_call: TRBJ2-3
clone_size: -
v_call: TRBV14
d_call: -
cdr3_nt: TGTGCCAGCAGCCAACACGGGGGAACAGATACGCAGTATTTT
cdr3_aa: CASSQHGGTDTQYF

j_call: TRBJ2-7
clone_size: once
v_call: TRBV27
d_call: TRBD1
cdr3_nt: TGTGCCAGCAGGCCCCAGGGGGCTGGAGGCGAGCAGTACTTC
cdr3_aa: CASRPQGAGGEQYF

j_call: TRBJ2-3
clone_size: -
v_call: TRBV19
d_call: -
cdr3_nt: TGTGCCAGTAGGTCAAGGGCGAGGGGCACAGATACGCAGTATTTT
cdr3_aa: CASRSRARGTDTQYF

j_call: TRBJ1-2
clone_size: -
v_call: TRBV6-1
d_call: TRBD1
cdr3_nt: TGTGCCAGCAGTGAAGGCGGGACAGATTATGGCTACACCTTC
cdr3_aa: CASSEGGTDYGYTF

j_call: TRBJ2-1
clone_size: -
v_call: TRBV7-7
d_call: TRBD2
cdr3_nt: TGTGCCAGCAGCCAGGGCCTAGCGGGGGGCGGTGAGCAGTTCTTC
cdr3_aa: CASSQGLAGGGEQFF

j_call: TRBJ2-2
clone_size: once
v_call: TRBV6-6
d_call: TRBD1
cdr3_nt: TGTGCCAGCAGTTCGGGACAGGAGGAAGCCGGGGAGCTGTTTTTT
cdr3_aa: CASSSGQEEAGELFF

j_call: TRBJ2-7
clone_size: -
v_call: TRBV4-3
d_call: TRBD2
cdr3_nt: TGCGCCAGCAGCCAGTACATGGCGGGGGGGCGCTACGAGCAGTACTTC
cdr3_aa: CASSQYMAGGRYEQYF

j_call: TRBJ2-1
clone_size: -
v_call: TRBV7-9
d_call: TRBD2
cdr3_nt: TGTGCCAGCAGCTACCAGGAGCTAGCGGGGGGGCAGGACAATGAGCAGTTCTTC
cdr3_aa: CASSYQELAGGQDNEQFF

j_call: TRBJ2-2
clone_size: -
v_call: TRBV5-4
d_call: TRBD2
cdr3_nt: TGTGCCAGCAGCTGGGGGGGAGGGAACACCGGGGAGCTGTTTTTT
cdr3_aa: CASSWGGGNTGELFF

j_call: TRBJ2-7
clone_size: -
v_call: TRBV14
d_call: -
cdr3_nt: TGTGCCAGCAGCCAAGCCGGAGGCTGGACCTACGAGCAGTACTTC
cdr3_aa: CASSQAGGWTYEQYF

j_call: TRBJ2-1
clone_size: once
v_call: TRBV5-1
d_call: -
cdr3_nt: TGCGCCAGCAGCCGGCAGGGTGAGGCAAATGAGCAGTTCTTC
cdr3_aa: CASSRQGEANEQFF

j_call: TRBJ1-1
clone_size: -
v_call: TRBV2
d_call: TRBD1
cdr3_nt: TGTGCCAGCAGTGGCGACAGGGGGCGTTTCACTGAAGCTTTCTTT
cdr3_aa: CASSGDRGRFTEAFF

j_call: TRBJ1-1
clone_size: -
v_call: TRBV11-2
d_call: -
cdr3_nt: TGTGCCAGCAGCCAGGATCACAGGATGAACACTGAAGCTTTCTTT
cdr3_aa: CASSQDHRMNTEAFF

j_call: TRBJ2-3
clone_size: -
v_call: TRBV7-3
d_call: TRBD2
cdr3_nt: TGTGCCAGCAGCATCCGAGTAGCGGGAAACACAGATACGCAGTATTTT
cdr3_aa: CASSIRVAGNTDTQYF

j_call: TRBJ2-1
clone_size: -
v_call: TRBV4-1
d_call: TRBD1
cdr3_nt: TGCGCCAGCACCAACGGGACGACAGGGCGGCAGTTCTTC
cdr3_aa: CASTNGTTGRQFF

j_call: TRBJ2-3
clone_size: -
v_call: TRBV7-9
d_call: -
cdr3_nt: TGTGCCAGCAGCTTAGTGGGGCCGCGGACAGATACGCAGTATTTT
cdr3_aa: CASSLVGPRTDTQYF

j_call: TRBJ1-2
clone_size: -
v_call: TRBV9
d_call: -
cdr3_nt: TGTGCCAGCAGCGGGTGGTCGAGGTATGGCTACACCTTC
cdr3_aa: CASSGWSRYGYTF

j_call: TRBJ1-3
clone_size: once
v_call: TRBV10-3
d_call: TRBD1
cdr3_nt: TGTGCCATCAGTGACCGGGACAGAGCCTCTGGAAACACCATATATTTT
cdr3_aa: CAISDRDRASGNTIYF

j_call: TRBJ2-3
clone_size: -
v_call: TRBV7-3
d_call: TRBD2
cdr3_nt: TGTGCCAGCAGCCATGGGACTACAGACACAGATACGCAGTATTTT
cdr3_aa: CASSHGTTDTDTQYF

j_call: TRBJ2-2
clone_size: -
v_call: TRBV30
d_call: TRBD2
cdr3_nt: TGTGCCTGGAGTGGTAGCGGGTGGTTTTTCGGGGAGCTGTTTTTT
cdr3_aa: CAWSGSGWFFGELFF

j_call: TRBJ1-2
clone_size: -
v_call: TRBV2
d_call: -
cdr3_nt: TGTGCCAGCAGTACGCAGGGCTATGGCTACACCTTC
cdr3_aa: CASSTQGYGYTF

j_call: TRBJ1-2
clone_size: -
v_call: TRBV7-9
d_call: -
cdr3_nt: TGTGCCAGCAGCTTAGATCAGGGGAACTATGGCTACACCTTC
cdr3_aa: CASSLDQGNYGYTF

j_call: TRBJ1-6
clone_size: -
v_call: TRBV6-5
d_call: -
cdr3_nt: TGTGCCAGCAGTTACTCGACAGGATTCAGATCACCCCTCCACTTT
cdr3_aa: CASSYSTGFRSPLHF

j_call: TRBJ2-7
clone_size: -
v_call: TRBV6-5
d_call: TRBD2
cdr3_nt: TGTGCCAGCAAGGAGGACGGGGGGTGGGAGCAGTACTTC
cdr3_aa: CASKEDGGWEQYF

j_call: TRBJ2-7
clone_size: -
v_call: TRBV7-8
d_call: TRBD2
cdr3_nt: TGTGCCAGCAGCCCCCCCCGCGGGAGGAAAGCCTACGAGCAGTACTTC
cdr3_aa: CASSPPRGRKAYEQYF

j_call: TRBJ1-5
clone_size: -
v_call: TRBV4-3
d_call: -
cdr3_nt: TGCGCCAGCAGCCACGAGTGGAGCAATCAGCCCCAGCATTTT
cdr3_aa: CASSHEWSNQPQHF

j_call: TRBJ1-2
clone_size: -
v_call: TRBV10-1
d_call: TRBD1
cdr3_nt: TGCGCCAGCAGTGAGACCCGGGACAGTTATGGCTACACCTTC
cdr3_aa: CASSETRDSYGYTF